This record concerns one T cell receptor (beta chain) sequence. This specimen belongs to a study of T-cell memory formation after mild COVID-19. The CDR3 consists of 14 residues. Germline lookup yields CDR1 SEHNR and CDR2 FQNEAQ (reference sequence). The V and J ends lost 5 bases and 2 bases respectively, with 12 bases between them. TCRdb re-derived calls from the 5' RACE reads in MiXCR, one entry per CDR3 protein. This sample yields 70,000 to 95,000 distinct CDR3 sequences, of which roughly 12% are seen a single time; 35% to 50% belongs to the top ten. The sequenced material came from PBMCs or a T cell subset sorted from them (not recorded which). This chain joins TRBV7-9 and TRBJ2-5; D is undetermined. The sequence came from a man aged 18 to 29 who had mild COVID-19 (a few samples of this study predate the infection). Cell type and time point are not known. CDR3 amino acids: CASSLEGQQETQYF. As DNA, the CDR3 is TGTGCCAGCAGCCTAGAAGGGCAGCAAGAGACCCAGTACTTC. Combining the CDR3 with reference TRBV7-9 and TRBJ2-5 gives the whole variable domain DTGVSQNPRHKITKRGQNVTFRCDPISEHNRLYWYRQTLGQGPEFLTYFQNEAQLEKSRLLSDRFSAERPKGSFSTLEIQRTEQGDSAMYLCASSLEGQQETQYFGPGTRLLVL.